This T cell receptor beta chain is from a study of immune evolution from preneoplasia to lung adenocarcinoma. Study-wide results and limits: Top clone share appeared to fall from AAH through AIS, MIA, adenocarcinoma. Normal lung had highest clonality; later lesions appeared denser, more diverse.

Sequenced by immunoSEQ multiplex PCR; TCRdb stores in-frame clones only, minus some. The sample consists of over 30,000 clones, roughly 74% of them appearing once. On this clone itself: Its cognate antigen is unknown.

After removal of 0 bases from V and 10 bases from J, the junction contained 7 bases not matched to a gene. This CDR3 region has 13 residues. Germline V gene sequence: CDR1 GTSNPN, CDR2 SVGIG (reference sequence). Two lung cancer pathologists independently confirmed each histologic diagnosis. The V gene is TRBV30, the J gene TRBJ2-3; 7 positions match TRBD1. The clonotype originates from a person between 55 and 70 years old with lung adenocarcinoma. Material: FFPE invasive lung adenocarcinoma tissue. DNA for the CDR3: TGTGCCTGGAGTGTTAAGGGGGCCGTTGCGCAGTATTTT. This codes for CAWSVKGAVAQYF. Together with reference TRBV30 and TRBJ2-3, the CDR3 gives the full variable domain: SQTIHQWPATLVQPVGSPLSLECTVEGTSNPNLYWYRQAAGRGLQLLFYSVGIGQISSEVPQNLSASRPQDRQFILSSKKLLLSDSGFYLCAWSVKGAVAQYFGPGTRLTVL.